This is a list of T cell receptor beta chains from one sample in a study of cytomegalovirus exposure and HLA in healthy donors. The data were produced by immunoSEQ multiplex PCR, yet TCRdb's version contains in-frame clones alone and is incomplete. The sample lists about 130,000 clones, approximately 85% occurring once. The sample comprised PBMCs. These receptors all stem from a woman aged 25-40 years in good health and CMV-seropositive. CDR3s include the opening cysteine and the closing phenylalanine or tryptophan.

V gene | CDR3 protein
TRBV27 | CASIGQEEQYF
TRBV28 | CASSSTTANEQFF
TRBV5-4 | CASSLEPAGTRGYTF
TRBV28 | CASSSRPSGLQETQYF
TRBV4-1 | CASSQVSNEQFF
TRBV6-1 | CASSLQGVEGYTF
TRBV7-9 | CASSPRGPETQYF
TRBV28 | CASSLPGNQPQHF
TRBV7-9 | CASSLGWEGETYEQYF
TRBV7-9 | CASSYGLPNTEAFF
TRBV27 | CASSLNPGDTQYF
TRBV10-3 | CAISDPVSGRAEGPDTQYF
TRBV6-1 | CASSVGGGNSPLHF
TRBV11-2 | CASSSGLAPTADTQYF
TRBV7-9 | CASSLATRTGYLRYEQYF
TRBV5-1 | CASSLRTGEGKLFF
TRBV7-8 | CASSLAASPGQLHSPLHF
TRBV2 | CASRLLQKQYF
TRBV7-9 | CASCRGTGVGNEQFF
TRBV5-1 | CASSPDRGWPEAFF
TRBV25-1 | CASRGTSRGYEQYF
TRBV19 | CASSTPRGVVNTEAFF
TRBV19 | CATAGQGVSNQPQHF
TRBV5-4 | CASSLGAGETQYF
TRBV2 | CASTTRASYNEQFF
TRBV6-5 | CASSYSPGHKDTQYF
TRBV11-2 | CASSSIKDTQYF
TRBV18 | CASSPQGGGNTEAFF
TRBV7-3 | CASSYNFGAHTGELFF
TRBV13 | CASSPRDGELFF
TRBV2 | CASNRGLGANVLTF
TRBV6-5 | CASSRAVLEKLFF
TRBV6-5 | CASSFRGQGYTF
TRBV6-1 | CASSGIAGVRTGELFF
TRBV6-6 | CASRGGENYEQYF